This TCR beta chain was profiled in a study of T cell repertoires in cytomegalovirus infection. Notes on the study in general: Cumulative public TCR beta family frequency identified carriers of CMV plus the relevant HLA.

Note on this clonotype: Its antigen is unknown.

TCRdb reprocessed the reads via MiXCR and lists one record per CDR3 protein. The repertoire includes 150,000 to 200,000 distinct CDR3 sequences, over 25% of them detected once, and about 31% sits in the top ten. The source material was PBMCs. This sequence was found in a human donor in good health (CMV status not recorded). Some clones in this sample may be carry-over from other donors' samples.

The DNA for the CDR3 is TGCAGCGTGGACAGGGAGGACTATGGCTACACCTTC. Encoded protein: CSVDREDYGYTF. V usage is TRBV29-1 and J usage is TRBJ1-2, with 8 bases lining up with TRBD1. Germline values: CDR1 SQVTM, CDR2 ANQGSEA. The CDR3 contains 12 residues. The V segment lost 6 bases and the J segment 3 bases; nucleotides outside the gene matches: 3.